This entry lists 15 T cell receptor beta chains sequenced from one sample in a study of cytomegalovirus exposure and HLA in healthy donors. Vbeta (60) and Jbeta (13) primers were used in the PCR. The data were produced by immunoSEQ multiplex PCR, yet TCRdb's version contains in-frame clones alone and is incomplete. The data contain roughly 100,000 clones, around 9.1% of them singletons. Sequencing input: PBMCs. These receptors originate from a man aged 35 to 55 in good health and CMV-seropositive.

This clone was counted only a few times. CDR3 in amino acids: CSVERQETGELFF. CDR3 DNA: TGCAGCGTTGAACGACAGGAAACCGGGGAGCTGTTTTTT. The chain links TRBV29-1 to TRBJ2-2; perhaps TRBD1 as D (6 bases). Trimming removed 2 bases from V and 5 bases from J, with 9 bases in between. The germline V gene has CDR1 SQVTM and CDR2 ANQGSEA. The CDR3 contains 13 residues.

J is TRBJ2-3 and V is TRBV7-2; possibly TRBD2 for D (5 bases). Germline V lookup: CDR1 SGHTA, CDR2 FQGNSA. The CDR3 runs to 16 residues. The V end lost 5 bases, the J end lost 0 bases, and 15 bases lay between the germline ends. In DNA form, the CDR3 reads TGTGCCAGCAGCAAAGGTCACGGACTTAGCACAGATACGCAGTATTTT. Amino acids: CASSKGHGLSTDTQYF.

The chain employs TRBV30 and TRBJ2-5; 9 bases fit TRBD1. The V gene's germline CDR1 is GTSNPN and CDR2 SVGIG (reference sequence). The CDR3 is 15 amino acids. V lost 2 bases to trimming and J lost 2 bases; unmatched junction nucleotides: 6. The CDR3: CAWSIIGTGQETQYF. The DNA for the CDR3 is TGTGCCTGGAGTATTATAGGGACAGGGCAAGAGACCCAGTACTTC.

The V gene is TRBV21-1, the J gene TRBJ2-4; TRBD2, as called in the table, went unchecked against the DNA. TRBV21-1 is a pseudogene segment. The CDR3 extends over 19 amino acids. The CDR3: CASSKCERARRIAKNIQYF. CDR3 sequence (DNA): TGTGCCAGCAGCAAATGCGAGCGGGCCCGGAGGATAGCCAAAAACATTCAGTACTTC.

This CDR3 reads CASILDGSSGNTIYF. CDR3 sequence (DNA): TGTGCCAGCATCCTGGACGGGAGCTCTGGAAACACCATATATTTT. J is TRBJ1-3 and V is TRBV28; D remains unclear. Trimming shortened V by 7 bases and J by 0 bases, and 13 bases separated the two germline ends. The CDR3 has 15 residues. Germline lookup yields CDR1 MDHEN and CDR2 SYDVKM.

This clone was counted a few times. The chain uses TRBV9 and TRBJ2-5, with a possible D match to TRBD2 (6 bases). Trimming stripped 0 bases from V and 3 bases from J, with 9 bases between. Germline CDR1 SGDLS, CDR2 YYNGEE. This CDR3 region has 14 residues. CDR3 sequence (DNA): TGTGCCAGCAGCGTAGGGCCGGGAGAAGAGACCCAGTACTTC. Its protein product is CASSVGPGEETQYF.

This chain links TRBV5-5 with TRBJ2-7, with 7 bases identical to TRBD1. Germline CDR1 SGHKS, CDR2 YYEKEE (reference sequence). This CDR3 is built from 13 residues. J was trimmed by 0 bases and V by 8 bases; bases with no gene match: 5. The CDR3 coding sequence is TGTGCCAGTGACAGGGATAGCTCCTACGAGCAGTACTTC. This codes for CASDRDSSYEQYF.

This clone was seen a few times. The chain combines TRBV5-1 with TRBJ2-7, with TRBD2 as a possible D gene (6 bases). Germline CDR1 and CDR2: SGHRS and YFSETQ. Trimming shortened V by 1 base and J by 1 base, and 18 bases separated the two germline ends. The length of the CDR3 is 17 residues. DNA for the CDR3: TGCGCCAGCAGCTTGAACCTCCGGCTAGCGAGGTCCTACGAGCAGTACTTC. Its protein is CASSLNLRLARSYEQYF.

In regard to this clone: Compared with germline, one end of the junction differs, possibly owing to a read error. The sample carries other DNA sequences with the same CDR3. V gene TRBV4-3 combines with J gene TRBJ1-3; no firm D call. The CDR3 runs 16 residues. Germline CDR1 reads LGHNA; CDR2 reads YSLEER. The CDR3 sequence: CASSQDQQISGNTIYF. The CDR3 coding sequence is TGCGCCAGCAGCCAAGATCAACAGATCTCTGGAAACACTATATATTTT.

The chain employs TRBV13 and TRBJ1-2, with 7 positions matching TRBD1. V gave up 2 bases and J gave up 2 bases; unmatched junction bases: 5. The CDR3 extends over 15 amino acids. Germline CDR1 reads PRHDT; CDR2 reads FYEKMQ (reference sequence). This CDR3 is CASSLMGQPNYGYTF. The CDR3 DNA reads TGTGCCAGCAGCTTAATGGGACAGCCAAACTATGGCTACACCTTC.

CDR3: CASRTPYTSNSNQPQHF. The CDR3, as DNA: TGTGCCAGCAGGACACCTTACACCTCGAATAGCAATCAGCCCCAGCATTTT. J is TRBJ1-5 and V is TRBV6-4; no definite D call. Germline lookup yields CDR1 MRHNA and CDR2 SNTAGT. V was cut by 6 bases and J by 0 bases, with 18 bases left in between. This CDR3 has 17 amino acids.

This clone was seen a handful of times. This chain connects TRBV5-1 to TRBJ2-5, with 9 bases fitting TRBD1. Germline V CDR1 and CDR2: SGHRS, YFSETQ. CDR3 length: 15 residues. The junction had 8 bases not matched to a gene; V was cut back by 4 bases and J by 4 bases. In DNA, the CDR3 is TGCGCCAGCAGCGTTGGACAGGGGAGGGGAGAGACCCAGTACTTC. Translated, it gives CASSVGQGRGETQYF. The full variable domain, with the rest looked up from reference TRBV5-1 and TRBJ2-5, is KAGVTQTPRYLIKTRGQQVTLSCSPISGHRSVSWYQQTPGQGLQFLFEYFSETQRNKGNFPGRFSGRQFSNSRSEMNVSTLELGDSALYLCASSVGQGRGETQYFGPGTRLLVL.

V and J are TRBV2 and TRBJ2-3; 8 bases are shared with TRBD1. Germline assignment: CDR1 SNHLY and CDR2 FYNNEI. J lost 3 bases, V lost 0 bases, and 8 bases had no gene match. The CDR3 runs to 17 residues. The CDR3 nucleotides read TGTGCCAGCAGTGAAGCACAGGGGGGATTATTTACAGATACGCAGTATTTT. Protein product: CASSEAQGGLFTDTQYF.

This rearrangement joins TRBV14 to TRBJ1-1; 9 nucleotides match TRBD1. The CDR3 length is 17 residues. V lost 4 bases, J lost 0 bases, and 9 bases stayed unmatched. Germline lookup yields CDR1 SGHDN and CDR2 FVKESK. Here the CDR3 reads CASSPQGARSVNTEAFF. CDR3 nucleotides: TGTGCCAGCAGCCCACAGGGGGCCAGATCAGTGAACACTGAAGCTTTCTTT. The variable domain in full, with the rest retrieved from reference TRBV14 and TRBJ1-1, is EAGVTQFPSHSVIEKGQTVTLRCDPISGHDNLYWYRRVMGKEIKFLLHFVKESKQDESGMPNNRFLAERTGGTYSTLKVQPAELEDSGVYFCASSPQGARSVNTEAFFGQGTRLTVV.

CDR3 region: CASSIQGAKYNEQFF. CDR3 DNA: TGTGCCAGTAGTATTCAGGGGGCTAAATACAATGAGCAGTTCTTC. The chain has TRBV19 and TRBJ2-1; 8 bases align to TRBD1. Unmatched junction bases numbered 5, after V lost 3 bases and J lost 4 bases. Per the germline V gene, CDR1 is LNHDA and CDR2 is SQIVND (reference sequence). The CDR3 is made up of 15 amino acids.